This TCR beta chain came from a study of T cell changes during pregnancy in multiple sclerosis. Profiling relied on immunoSEQ multiplex PCR, and the TCRdb table lists in-frame clones only, not all of them. Here the sample spans about 56,000 clones, about 90% being singletons. In germline, CDR1 is MNHEY, CDR2 SVGAGI. The CDR3 totals 15 residues. The V gene end was trimmed by 4 bases and the J gene end by 7 bases; junction bases not matched to a gene: 3. The V gene is TRBV6-5, the J gene TRBJ2-1; 14 bases are shared with TRBD2. The source is a female donor with multiple sclerosis, enrolled in a pregnancy study. The sample in question was CD4+ T cells from peripheral blood mononuclear cells, obtained in the second trimester of pregnancy. CDR3 nucleotides: TGTGCCAGCAGTTGGAGGACTAGCGGGAGGAATGAGCAGTTCTTC. It encodes CASSWRTSGRNEQFF.